This TCR beta chain was captured in a study of blood T cell repertoires in COVID-19. Across the whole study: The United States, Italy and Spain were the sources of the acute and convalescent COVID-19 samples. The analysed material was cDNA or gDNA that came from T cells, B-cell-depleted T cells, or PBMCs.

With V trimmed by 3 bases and J by 5 bases, 1 base remained unmatched. The CDR3 runs 13 residues. Per the germline V gene, CDR1 is SGHVS and CDR2 is FQNEAQ. Those enrolled, adults aged roughly 18 to 95 years, came from about 24 US areas. Measured with immunoSEQ multiplex PCR; TCRdb has only the in-frame clones, and not every one. The table shows a few hundred thousand clones, with 85% to 90% occurring only once. This chain links TRBV7-8 with TRBJ1-5; 7 nucleotides agree with TRBD1. Sequenced input: PBMCs or T cells enriched from blood (not recorded which). The sequence was collected from an older woman who had recovered from COVID-19. Here the CDR3 reads CASSLTGYQPQHF. Here the CDR3 DNA reads TGTGCCAGCAGCTTGACAGGGTATCAGCCCCAGCATTTT.